This TCR beta chain was obtained from a study of blood T cells in healthy people across ages. General observations from the study: Diversity estimates from one million T cells were considered underestimates.

The second PCR ran about 6 to 11 cycles with a sample-barcoded 5' primer and J-beta primers. TCRdb called the 5' RACE reads again in MiXCR, with one record for every CDR3 protein. Of around 1,900,000 distinct CDR3 sequences listed, about two fifths are singletons. With respect to this clonotype: The antigen remains unidentified. Compared with germline, one end of the junction differs, possibly owing to a read error.

The CDR3 is 15 amino acids. The germline CDR1 and CDR2 sequences are DFQATT and SNEGSKA (reference sequence). Input material: blood. This clonotype was sampled from a human donor in good health. The rearrangement uses TRBV20-1 and TRBJ2-4, with 9 nucleotides matching TRBD1. CDR3 coding DNA: TGCGGTGCGTCTGATGACAGGGGGTTAAAGGGCATTCAGTACTTC. Amino acid sequence: CGASDDRGLKGIQYF.